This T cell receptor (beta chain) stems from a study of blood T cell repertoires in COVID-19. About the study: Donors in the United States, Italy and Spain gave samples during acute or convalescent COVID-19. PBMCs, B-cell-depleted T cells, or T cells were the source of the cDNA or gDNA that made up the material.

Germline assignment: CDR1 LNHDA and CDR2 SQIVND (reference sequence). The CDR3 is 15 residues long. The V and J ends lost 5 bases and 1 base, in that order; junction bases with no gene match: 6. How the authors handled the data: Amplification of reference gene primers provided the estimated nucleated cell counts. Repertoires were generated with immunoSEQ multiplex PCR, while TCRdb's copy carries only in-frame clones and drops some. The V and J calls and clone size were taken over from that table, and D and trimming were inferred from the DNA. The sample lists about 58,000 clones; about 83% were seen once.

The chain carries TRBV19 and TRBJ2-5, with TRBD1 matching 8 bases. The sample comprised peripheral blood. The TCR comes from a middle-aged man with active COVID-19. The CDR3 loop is CASSDRGAAQETQYF. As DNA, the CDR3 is TGTGCCAGTAGTGACAGGGGAGCTGCCCAAGAGACCCAGTACTTC.